The clone carrying this T cell receptor beta chain was seen ten or more times. Amplification of TCR beta CDR3 regions used RNA as the template. Researchers ran a first-round RT-PCR on the TCR CDR3 using the HTBI primer set. From the multiplex PCR reads, TCRdb called clonotypes with MiXCR, one entry per CDR3 protein. The sample gives 400,000 to 600,000 distinct CDR3 sequences, around 20% of which show up once; roughly 29% is in the top ten. The entry originates in a study of T cells in Graves' hyperthyroidism and ophthalmopathy. J gave up 6 bases and V 5 bases, and 7 bases lay outside the gene matches. Germline CDR1 is MNHEY and CDR2 is SVGAGI. The CDR3 runs to 14 residues.

The sequenced sample was blood. The chain carries TRBV6-5 and TRBJ1-5; 7 nucleotides line up with TRBD1. The TCR sequence derives from a man aged 18-30 years with Graves' hyperthyroidism. The CDR3 DNA reads TGTGCCAGCAGTCCCAAGGCAGGGGGTCAGCCCCAGCATTTT. Amino acid sequence: CASSPKAGGQPQHF.